The next 14 T cell receptor beta chains were all read from a single sample in a study of technical replicates of blood from several donors. The assay was immunoSEQ multiplex PCR, and TCRdb's table has in-frame clones only and misses some. The table shows around 80,000 clones, with around 96% occurring only once. Input material: T cells isolated from PBMCs. The receptors originated from a human donor in good health.

The chain couples TRBV7-2 to TRBJ1-5; maybe TRBD1 (6 bases). The V gene lost 8 bases and the J gene lost 1 base, with 9 bases spanning the gap. CDR3 length: 13 residues. Germline V CDR1 and CDR2: SGHTA, FQGNSA. CDR3 bases: TGTGCCAGCGGGGGGGGCAGCAATCAGCCCCAGCATTTT. It is translated as CASGGGSNQPQHF.

J is TRBJ2-1 and V is TRBV27, with 7 bases identical to TRBD1. Per the germline V gene, CDR1 is MNHEY and CDR2 is SMNVEV (reference sequence). The CDR3 extends over 14 amino acids. V trimming: 3 bases; J trimming: 8 bases; junction bases outside the gene matches: 7. The CDR3 sequence is CASSLTGFVDEQFF. Written as DNA, the CDR3 is TGTGCCAGCAGTTTGACAGGGTTTGTCGATGAGCAGTTCTTC.

The chain couples TRBV6-5 to TRBJ2-1; 7 nucleotides agree with TRBD2. This CDR3 has 16 residues. V shed 4 bases, J shed 2 bases, and the junction held 8 bases outside the gene matches. CDR1 is MNHEY and CDR2 is SVGAGI in the germline V gene. The CDR3, as DNA: TGTGCCAGCAGTTCGGGGGGAGGAGGCGCCTACAATGAGCAGTTCTTC. This gives the protein CASSSGGGGAYNEQFF.

The J gene is TRBJ2-3, the V gene TRBV6-5; possibly TRBD2 for D (6 bases). The V and J ends lost 2 bases and 4 bases respectively, with 10 bases between them. The CDR3 sequence is 14 residues long. Germline V lookup: CDR1 MNHEY, CDR2 SVGAGI. The CDR3 protein is CASSYISGSDTQYF. The CDR3 DNA sequence: TGTGCCAGCAGTTACATTAGCGGATCAGATACGCAGTATTTT.

This sequence joins TRBV5-8 and TRBJ1-1, with D unresolved. The CDR3 extends over 13 amino acids. Germline V gene data show CDR1 as SGHTS and CDR2 as YDEGEE. The ends were cut back, 1 base at V and 4 bases at J, with 8 bases in the middle. Here the CDR3 reads CASSLFQRTEAFF. CDR3 in DNA: TGTGCCAGCAGCTTGTTCCAGCGCACTGAAGCTTTCTTT.

V and J are TRBV6-5 and TRBJ2-7; 9 positions match TRBD1. V lost 5 bases and J lost 2; bases outside the gene matches: 7. This CDR3 is built from 15 residues. Per the germline V gene, CDR1 is MNHEY and CDR2 is SVGAGI. The CDR3 sequence is CASSDLWDRAYEQYF. The CDR3 DNA is TGTGCCAGCAGTGACTTGTGGGACAGGGCCTACGAGCAGTACTTC.

This clone was recorded only once. The V and J genes are TRBV2 and TRBJ2-2; maybe TRBD2 (6 bases). This CDR3 has 14 residues. Trimming cost V 8 bases and J 4 bases, with 14 bases left between them. The V gene's germline CDR1 is SNHLY and CDR2 FYNNEI. The CDR3 DNA sequence: TGTGCCAGCCGTGCTAGCGTGACCACCGGGGAGCTGTTTTTT. It codes for CASRASVTTGELFF.

V gene TRBV7-2 combines with J gene TRBJ2-5; 9 bases are a match to TRBD2. With V trimmed by 10 bases and J by 5 bases, 14 bases remained unmatched. Germline V gene lookup returns CDR1 SGHTA and CDR2 FQGNSA. The CDR3 length is 15 residues. This CDR3 reads CATGPGLAGWETQYF. CDR3 coding DNA: TGTGCCACCGGGCCGGGACTAGCAGGGTGGGAGACCCAGTACTTC.

The rearrangement joins TRBV5-1 to TRBJ2-5; 12 positions agree with TRBD2. The CDR3 is 15 amino acids. The ends lost 3 bases at V and 1 base at J; junction bases unmatched: 1. The germline V gene encodes CDR1 SGHRS and CDR2 YFSETQ. CDR3 in amino acids: CASSSGLAGQETQYF. Written as DNA, the CDR3 is TGCGCCAGCAGCTCGGGACTAGCGGGCCAAGAGACCCAGTACTTC.

This chain joins TRBV7-8 and TRBJ1-2; D gene unclear. This CDR3 has 14 residues. The germline V gene has CDR1 SGHVS and CDR2 FQNEAQ. Trimming shortened V by 4 bases and J by 2 bases, and 11 bases separated the two germline ends. The CDR3 DNA reads as TGTGCCAGCAGCTCGAGCACGGTGAACTATGGCTACACCTTC. It yields the protein CASSSSTVNYGYTF.

This clone occurred once. This chain connects TRBV18 to TRBJ2-6, with TRBD1 identical over 12 bases. CDR1 and CDR2 (germline): KGHSH, LQKENI. V trimming: 4 bases; J trimming: 4 bases; junction bases outside the gene matches: 8. CDR3 size: 18 residues. The CDR3: CASSLSGTGGPGANVLTF. The CDR3 nucleotides are TGTGCCAGCTCACTGTCCGGGACAGGGGGCCCAGGGGCCAACGTCCTGACTTTC.

This clone appeared a single time. The V gene is TRBV6-6, the J gene TRBJ2-1; weak D call: TRBD2 (6 bases). The V gene's germline CDR1 is MNHNY and CDR2 SVGAGI (reference sequence). V dropped 3 bases and J dropped 6 bases, with 12 bases sitting between them. The CDR3 contains 14 residues. The CDR3 region has the DNA TGTGCCAGCAGTTATACTAGCAGCGCCAATGAGCAGTTCTTC. It encodes CASSYTSSANEQFF.

This clone was seen just once. V is TRBV19 and J is TRBJ2-7, with 8 bases lining up with TRBD1. V lost 5 bases to trimming and J lost 7 bases; unmatched junction nucleotides: 7. The CDR3 is 13 amino acids. Germline CDR1 and CDR2: LNHDA and SQIVND (reference sequence). CDR3 sequence: CASSPQGAREQYF. In DNA form, the CDR3 reads TGTGCCAGTAGTCCCCAGGGGGCAAGGGAGCAGTACTTC.

The J gene is TRBJ2-7, the V gene TRBV4-3; TRBD2 might be the D (6 bases). Between the trimmed V and J ends, which lost 1 base and 0 bases, there was a span of 13 bases. The CDR3 runs to 16 residues. CDR1 and CDR2 from the germline V gene are LGHNA and YSLEER. The CDR3 DNA follows: TGCGCCAGCAGCCAAGCACTAGCCGATTCCTCCTACGAGCAGTACTTC. This codes for CASSQALADSSYEQYF.